This is a list of T cell receptor beta chains from one sample in a study of Ad26.COV2.S vaccination and SARS-CoV-2 variants. Assay used: immunoSEQ multiplex PCR; TCRdb lists only in-frame clones, some missing. The profile shows under 500,000 clones, roughly 90% of them singletons. The sample consisted of peripheral blood, taken in a trial of Ad26.COV2.S vaccine versus placebo. The source of these receptors is a person between 18 and 60 years old who received the Ad26.COV2.S COVID-19 vaccine or a placebo. Each CDR3 is given with its conserved first and last residue. The D gene is left open where the match is weak. Clone size is shown for a subset of rows, as once, few, many or a class of expanded clone.

V gene	J gene	clone size	D gene	CDR3 DNA	CDR3 protein
TRBV2	TRBJ1-6	once	.	TGTGCCAGCAGTTTGGGCGAACCTTCTTATTCACCCCTCCACTTT	CASSLGEPSYSPLHF
TRBV11-2	TRBJ1-2	.	.	TGTGCCAGCAGCTTAGAGGGTTACTATGGCTACACCTTC	CASSLEGYYGYTF
TRBV28	TRBJ2-7	.	.	TGTGCCAGCAGTGGAATCGGAGGTCTGGACTACGAGCAGTACTTC	CASSGIGGLDYEQYF
TRBV24-1	TRBJ2-2	.	.	TGTGCCACCAGTGACCCAACCTACACCGGGGAGCTGTTTTTT	CATSDPTYTGELFF
TRBV7-2	TRBJ2-5	.	TRBD2	TGTGCCTCACTTGGGCTAGCGGGGGTTAGCGGGGAGACCCAGTACTTC	CASLGLAGVSGETQYF
TRBV10-3	TRBJ1-5	few	.	TGTGCCATCAGTGAGTGGGGAGACAATCAGCCCCAGCATTTT	CAISEWGDNQPQHF
TRBV5-1	TRBJ2-1	.	TRBD2	TGCGCCAGCAGCCCCAGGGTCAGCGGGGTTGAGCAGTTCTTC	CASSPRVSGVEQFF
TRBV4-3	TRBJ1-2	.	TRBD1	TGCGCCAGCAGCCAAGACCTCCGGGACAGTTATGGCTACACCTTC	CASSQDLRDSYGYTF
TRBV27	TRBJ1-5	.	.	TGTGCCAGCAGTCGTCGCGGGGCCCTCGATCAGCCCCAGCATTTT	CASSRRGALDQPQHF
TRBV12-3/TRBV12-4	TRBJ2-5	.	.	TGTGCCAGCAGACAGGCCTCGGGGACCCAGTACTTC	CASRQASGTQYF
TRBV5-1	TRBJ2-1	.	TRBD2	TGCGCCAGCAGCTTTGGGTTTGTCGGGGGGGCCTCCAATGAGCAGTTCTTC	CASSFGFVGGASNEQFF
TRBV12-5	TRBJ2-2	.	TRBD2	TGTGCTAGTGGCGTGGGACTAGCGGGTGCATCCGGGGAGCTGTTTTTT	CASGVGLAGASGELFF
TRBV2	TRBJ1-5	.	TRBD1	TGTGCCAGCAGAGGGAGAATACAGGGGAATCAGCCCCAGCATTTT	CASRGRIQGNQPQHF
TRBV2	TRBJ1-2	.	.	TGTGCCAGCAGTGAAACGGTCAACTATGGCTACACCTTC	CASSETVNYGYTF
TRBV3-1/TRBV3-2	TRBJ2-1	.	TRBD2	TGTGCCAGCAGCCAAGAACTAGCGGGAGTCTACAATGAGCAGTTCTTC	CASSQELAGVYNEQFF
TRBV2	TRBJ2-5	once	TRBD1	TGTGCCAGCAGTCGGACAGGGGGAGAGACCCAGTACTTC	CASSRTGGETQYF
TRBV11-3	TRBJ2-1	.	.	TGTGCCAGCAGCTTAGAGGACCGCAATGAGCAGTTCTTC	CASSLEDRNEQFF
TRBV7-2	TRBJ1-4	.	.	TGTGCCAGCAGCCCCCAAATGCGGGGAACTAATGAAAAACTGTTTTTT	CASSPQMRGTNEKLFF
TRBV19	TRBJ1-1	.	TRBD1	TGTGCCAGTAGCAGACAGGGAATAGTCACTGAAGCTTTCTTT	CASSRQGIVTEAFF
TRBV19	TRBJ2-1	few	TRBD1	TGTGCCAGTAGTTCCCGGGACAGAAACAATGAGCAGTTCTTC	CASSSRDRNNEQFF
TRBV7-2	TRBJ1-2	.	TRBD1	TGTGCCAGCAGCTCTAGGACAGGGGGTTATTATGGCTACACCTTC	CASSSRTGGYYGYTF
TRBV11-3	TRBJ2-1	.	TRBD2	TGTGCCAGCAGCTTAGGCTGGCGGGGGGGCCTCGATGAGCAGTTCTTC	CASSLGWRGGLDEQFF
TRBV9	TRBJ2-2	.	.	TGTGCCAGCAGCGGGGGACTTTACACCGGGGAGCTGTTTTTT	CASSGGLYTGELFF
TRBV19	TRBJ2-1	.	.	TGTGCCAGTAGTATAAATTATCGGGGTTACAATGAGCAGTTCTTC	CASSINYRGYNEQFF
TRBV5-1	TRBJ2-2	once	TRBD2	TGCGCCAGCAGCTTGGTAACTAGCGGGGGGCCCGCCGGGGAGCTGTTTTTT	CASSLVTSGGPAGELFF
TRBV7-2	TRBJ2-1	.	TRBD2	TGTGCCAGCAGCACGGGCCTAGGTGCGGGGGGCTACAATGAGCAGTTCTTC	CASSTGLGAGGYNEQFF
TRBV14	TRBJ2-1	.	TRBD1	TGTGCCAGCAGCCACCGGGACAGGGGAGTGAATGAGCAGTTCTTC	CASSHRDRGVNEQFF
TRBV21-1	TRBJ2-7	.	.	TGTGCCAGCAGCCTTTTACAGGGAGGGAAATTGAACTACGAGCAGTACTTC	CASSLLQGGKLNYEQYF
TRBV6-1	TRBJ2-3	.	.	TGTGCCAGCAGTGAAGTAGCAGGGTCCACAGATACGCAGTATTTT	CASSEVAGSTDTQYF
TRBV28	TRBJ2-7	.	.	TGTGCCAGCAGCCCCGGGGCGGTGGGGGCCTACGAGCAGTACTTC	CASSPGAVGAYEQYF
TRBV7-8	TRBJ1-3	.	.	TGTGCCAGCAGCTTAGTCCTCCTGGCGGGCGCTGGAAACACCATATATTTT	CASSLVLLAGAGNTIYF
TRBV24-1	TRBJ2-1	.	TRBD1	TGTGCCACCAGTGAGGGACAGTTACGGAATGAGCAGTTCTTC	CATSEGQLRNEQFF
TRBV5-1	TRBJ2-3	.	.	TGCGCCAGCAGCTTTGGCTACACAGATACGCAGTATTTT	CASSFGYTDTQYF
TRBV6-5	TRBJ1-2	.	.	TGTGCCAGCAGTTACGGGTTCAGGGCAAATGGCTACACCTTC	CASSYGFRANGYTF
TRBV30	TRBJ1-2	.	.	TGTGCCTGGAGTGTACTGCAGGGCTATGGCTACACCTTC	CAWSVLQGYGYTF
TRBV7-9	TRBJ2-4	.	.	TGTGCCAGCAGCTTAACCCCAGGGATGAACATTCAGTACTTC	CASSLTPGMNIQYF
TRBV7-8	TRBJ1-1	.	.	TGTGCCAGCAGCCCCGCTGCCATGAACACTGAAGCTTTCTTT	CASSPAAMNTEAFF
TRBV19	TRBJ1-4	.	.	TGTGCCAGTAGTATCTGGGGTTCTAGTGAAAAACTGTTTTTT	CASSIWGSSEKLFF
TRBV5-6	TRBJ2-5	.	.	TGTGCCAGCAGCTTGGATTTTTGGGGGAGGGAGACCCAGTACTTC	CASSLDFWGRETQYF
TRBV28	TRBJ1-2	.	.	TGTGCCAGCAGTTTACGGGTCAGGGTCTTATATGGCTACACCTTC	CASSLRVRVLYGYTF
TRBV27	TRBJ2-7	.	.	TGTGCCAGCAGTTTCGGGGGTTCGGCCACCTACGAGCAGTACTTC	CASSFGGSATYEQYF
TRBV10-3	TRBJ1-5	.	TRBD1	TGTGCCATCAGTGAACAGGGGGCTAGCAATCAGCCCCAGCATTTT	CAISEQGASNQPQHF
TRBV6-1	TRBJ1-2	.	TRBD1	TGTGCCAGCAGGAACGACAGGGAAGGCTACACCTTC	CASRNDREGYTF
TRBV19	TRBJ2-7	.	TRBD1	TGTGCCAGTAGATCCGGACAGGTTGAGACCTACGAGCAGTACTTC	CASRSGQVETYEQYF
TRBV20-1	TRBJ1-2	.	.	TGCAGTGCTAGTCCAGTTTCGGATTATGGCTACACCTTC	CSASPVSDYGYTF
TRBV20-1	TRBJ1-6	.	.	TGCAGTGCTAGTTGGGGGACGGGTAATTCACCCCTCCACTTT	CSASWGTGNSPLHF
TRBV5-5	TRBJ2-7	.	TRBD1	TGTGCCAGCAGCTTGGGGGACAGGTTGATAGCCTACGAGCAGTACTTC	CASSLGDRLIAYEQYF
TRBV9	TRBJ1-1	once	.	TGTGCCAGCAGCAGCCTGTCGAACACTGAAGCTTTCTTT	CASSSLSNTEAFF
TRBV6-6	TRBJ2-1	.	.	TGTGCCAGCAGTTGGGAGGGGGTGGAATTCTTC	CASSWEGVEFF
TRBV2	TRBJ2-3	.	TRBD1	TGTGCCAGCAGTGAACAGGGGGCATTAGGTACGCAGTATTTT	CASSEQGALGTQYF
TRBV5-1	TRBJ1-1	.	TRBD1	TGCGCCAGCAGCACCTCCCCAGGGGGCACTGAAGCTTTCTTT	CASSTSPGGTEAFF
TRBV19	TRBJ1-5	.	.	TGTGCCAGTAGTATGGAGGGACGGACCAATCAGCCCCAGCATTTT	CASSMEGRTNQPQHF
TRBV28	TRBJ2-7	.	TRBD1	TGTGCCAGCAGTTCGTCGGGACAGGGACGATACGAGCAGTACTTC	CASSSSGQGRYEQYF
TRBV2	TRBJ2-7	.	.	TGTGCCAGCAGCTTGTACGAGCAGTACTTC	CASSLYEQYF